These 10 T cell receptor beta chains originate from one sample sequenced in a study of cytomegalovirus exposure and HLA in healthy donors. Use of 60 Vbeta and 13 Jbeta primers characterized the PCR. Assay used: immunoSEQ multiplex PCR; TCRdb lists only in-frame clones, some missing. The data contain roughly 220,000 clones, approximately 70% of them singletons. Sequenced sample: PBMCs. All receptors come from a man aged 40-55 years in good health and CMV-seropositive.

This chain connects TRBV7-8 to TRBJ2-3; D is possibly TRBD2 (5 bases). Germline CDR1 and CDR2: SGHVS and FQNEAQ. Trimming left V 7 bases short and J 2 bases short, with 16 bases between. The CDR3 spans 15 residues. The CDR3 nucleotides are TGTGCCAGCACCCCCGGGGAAACCACCACAGATACGCAGTATTTT. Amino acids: CASTPGETTTDTQYF.

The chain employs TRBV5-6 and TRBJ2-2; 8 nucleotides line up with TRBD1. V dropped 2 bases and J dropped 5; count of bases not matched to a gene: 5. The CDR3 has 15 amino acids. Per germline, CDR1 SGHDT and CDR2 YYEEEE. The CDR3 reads CASSFGTGTTGELFF. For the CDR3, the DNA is TGTGCCAGCAGCTTCGGGACAGGAACTACCGGGGAGCTGTTTTTT.

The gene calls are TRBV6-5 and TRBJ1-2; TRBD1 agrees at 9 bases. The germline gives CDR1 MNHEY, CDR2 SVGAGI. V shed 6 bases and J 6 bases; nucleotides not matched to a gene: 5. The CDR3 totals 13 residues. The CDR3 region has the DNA TGTGCCAGCAGCACAGGGGGCGCGAATGGCTACACCTTC. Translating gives CASSTGGANGYTF.

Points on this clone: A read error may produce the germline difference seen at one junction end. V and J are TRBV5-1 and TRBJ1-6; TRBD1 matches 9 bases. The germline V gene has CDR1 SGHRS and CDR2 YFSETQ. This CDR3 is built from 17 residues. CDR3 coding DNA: TGCGCCAGCAGCTTTTCCCAGGACAGGGGCCTATATTCACCTCTCCACTTT. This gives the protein CASSFSQDRGLYSPLHF.

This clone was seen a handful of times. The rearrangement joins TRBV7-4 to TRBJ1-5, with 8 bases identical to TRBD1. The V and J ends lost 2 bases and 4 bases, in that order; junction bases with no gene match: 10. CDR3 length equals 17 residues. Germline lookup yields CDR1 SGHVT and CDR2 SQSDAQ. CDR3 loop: CASSLLPDRVRNQPQHF. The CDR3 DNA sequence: TGTGCCAGCAGCTTACTTCCGGACAGGGTTCGGAATCAGCCCCAGCATTTT.

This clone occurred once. Here the CDR3 reads CASSPGGGWDSPLHF. CDR3 sequence (DNA): TGTGCCAGCAGTCCCGGAGGTGGTTGGGATTCACCCCTCCACTTT. The chain couples TRBV7-2 to TRBJ1-6; no reliable D call. V was pared by 6 bases and J by 8 bases, with 17 bases between. Germline V gene sequence: CDR1 SGHTA, CDR2 FQGNSA. The CDR3 sequence is 15 residues long.

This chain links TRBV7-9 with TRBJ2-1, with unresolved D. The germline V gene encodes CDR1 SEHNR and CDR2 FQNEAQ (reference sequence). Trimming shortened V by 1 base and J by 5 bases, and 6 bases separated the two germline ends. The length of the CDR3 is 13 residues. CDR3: CASSLVQHNEQFF. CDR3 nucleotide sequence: TGTGCCAGCAGCTTAGTACAGCACAATGAGCAGTTCTTC.

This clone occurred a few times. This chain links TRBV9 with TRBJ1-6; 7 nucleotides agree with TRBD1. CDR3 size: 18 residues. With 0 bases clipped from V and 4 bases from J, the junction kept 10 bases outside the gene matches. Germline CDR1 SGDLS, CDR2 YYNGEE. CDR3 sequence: CASSVGQGKGVYNSPLHF. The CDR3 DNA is TGTGCCAGCAGCGTAGGACAGGGAAAAGGGGTATATAATTCACCCCTCCACTTT.

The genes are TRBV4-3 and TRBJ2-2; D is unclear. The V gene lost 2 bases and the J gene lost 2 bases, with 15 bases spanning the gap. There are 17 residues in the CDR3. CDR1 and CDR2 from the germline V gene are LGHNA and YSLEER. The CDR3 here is CASSQSVAQTNTGELFF. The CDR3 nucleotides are TGCGCCAGCAGCCAATCGGTCGCCCAGACAAACACCGGGGAGCTGTTTTTT.

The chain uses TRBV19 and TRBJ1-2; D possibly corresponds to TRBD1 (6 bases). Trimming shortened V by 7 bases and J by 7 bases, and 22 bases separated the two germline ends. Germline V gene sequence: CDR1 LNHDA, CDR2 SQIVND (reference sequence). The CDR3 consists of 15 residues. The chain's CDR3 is CASISTSRGRSGYTF. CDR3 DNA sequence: TGTGCCAGTATCTCAACCTCCAGGGGCAGGAGTGGCTACACCTTC.